These 21 T cell receptor beta chains were all obtained from the same sample, sequenced in a study of CD8 T cells in ankylosing spondylitis. TCRdb fed the 5' RACE reads into MiXCR, producing one record per CDR3 protein. The data hold 450,000 to 550,000 distinct CDR3 sequences, with about 5% observed a single time. No antigens are known for them. Regarding the study as a whole: Ankylosing spondylitis blood appeared to carry a characteristic TCR beta motif of roughly 8 highly homologous variants.

The specimen sequenced was blood, either unsorted or a sorted T cell fraction (not recorded which). Source of these receptors: a male donor with ankylosing spondylitis.

This clonotype was detected many times. This sequence joins TRBV5-6 and TRBJ2-1; no reliable D call. Germline V gives CDR1 SGHDT, CDR2 YYEEEE. The V end was cut by 0 bases, the J end by 2 bases, with 6 bases between. The CDR3 totals 14 residues. CDR3 sequence reads: CASSLAAAYNEQFF. CDR3 nucleotides: TGTGCCAGCAGCTTGGCAGCTGCCTACAATGAGCAGTTCTTC. Supplemented by reference TRBV5-6 and TRBJ2-1, the full variable domain reads DAGVTQSPTHLIKTRGQQVTLRCSPKSGHDTVSWYQQALGQGPQFIFQYYEEEERQRGNFPDRFSGHQFPNYSSELNVNALLLGDSALYLCASSLAAAYNEQFFGPGTRLTVL.

This clonotype was found many times. The chain couples TRBV7-2 to TRBJ2-1; D is uncertain. The V end was cut by 1 base, the J end by 0 bases, with 7 bases between. This CDR3 region has 15 residues. Germline CDR1 SGHTA, CDR2 FQGNSA. CDR3 residues: CASSLGRASYNEQFF. As DNA, the CDR3 is TGTGCCAGCAGCTTAGGGAGAGCCTCCTACAATGAGCAGTTCTTC.

This clonotype was recorded many times. The CDR3 region has the DNA TGTGCCAGCAGTTCTCTGGGTAGCGGGGGTTACGAGCAGTACTTC. This gives the protein CASSSLGSGGYEQYF. The chain carries TRBV27 and TRBJ2-7; TRBD2 agrees at 9 bases. This CDR3 region has 15 residues. Losses at the gene ends were 4 bases for V and 4 bases for J; bases not matched to a gene: 8. In germline, CDR1 is MNHEY, CDR2 SMNVEV (reference sequence).

At least ten counts were recorded for this clonotype. The chain couples TRBV28 to TRBJ2-1; TRBD2 matches at 8 bases. Germline V lookup: CDR1 MDHEN, CDR2 SYDVKM. J gave up 3 bases and V 7 bases, and 8 bases lay outside the gene matches. This CDR3 has 15 amino acids. DNA of the CDR3: TGTGCCAGCACCAAGAGACTAGCGAACTACAATGAGCAGTTCTTC. Its translation: CASTKRLANYNEQFF. Looking up the rest from reference TRBV28 and TRBJ2-1 gives the full variable domain: DVKVTQSSRYLVKRTGEKVFLECVQDMDHENMFWYRQDPGLGLRLIYFSYDVKMKEKGDIPEGYSVSREKKERFSLILESASTNQTSMYLCASTKRLANYNEQFFGPGTRLTVL.

This clonotype has ten or more counts. The chain employs TRBV12-3 or TRBV12-4 and TRBJ1-1; the D gene is possibly TRBD1 (5 bases). The CDR3 is 13 amino acids. V was clipped by 6 bases and J by 6 bases, with 14 bases between them. The CDR3 spells CASSQGLGSEAFF. CDR3 nucleotides: TGTGCCAGCAGCCAGGGCTTGGGGTCTGAAGCTTTCTTT.

This clonotype occurred many times. V gene TRBV7-2 combines with J gene TRBJ1-1, with D uncertain. CDR3 length: 15 residues. Germline CDR1 and CDR2: SGHTA and FQGNSA. The V end lost 0 bases, the J end lost 1 base, and 9 bases lay between the germline ends. CDR3 sequence (DNA): TGTGCCAGCAGCTTAGCCTTACACCAGAACACTGAAGCTTTCTTT. Its translation is CASSLALHQNTEAFF.

Ten or more counts support this clonotype. This chain connects TRBV29-1 to TRBJ2-7; 8 nucleotides agree with TRBD1. The J segment lost 6 bases and the V segment lost 5 bases, leaving 12 bases of the junction unmatched. The CDR3 contains 14 residues. The germline CDR1 and CDR2 sequences are SQVTM and ANQGSEA. DNA for the CDR3: TGCAGCGTTTCCAGGGGGCAGAATCCCACCGAGCAGTACTTC. Translating gives CSVSRGQNPTEQYF.

This clonotype occurred a few times. This rearrangement joins TRBV12-3 or TRBV12-4 to TRBJ2-1; TRBD2 matches 8 bases. Losses at the gene ends were 8 bases for V and 6 bases for J; bases not matched to a gene: 6. The CDR3 contains 13 residues. CDR3 DNA sequence: TGTGCCAGCCGGCCGGGGGGGAGCAATGAGCAGTTCTTC. It encodes CASRPGGSNEQFF.

This clonotype was detected only a few times. V and J are TRBV18 and TRBJ2-3; TRBD2 matches at 9 bases. The J segment lost 2 bases and the V segment lost 2 bases, leaving 5 bases of the junction unmatched. CDR3 length equals 16 residues. CDR1 and CDR2 from the germline V gene are KGHSH and LQKENI. The CDR3, as DNA: TGTGCCAGCTCACCAAGAGCGGGAGGCAACACAGATACGCAGTATTTT. Amino acids: CASSPRAGGNTDTQYF. The whole variable domain, remainder taken from reference TRBV18 and TRBJ2-3, is NAGVMQNPRHLVRRRGQEARLRCSPMKGHSHVYWYRQLPEEGLKFMVYLQKENIIDESGMPKERFSAEFPKEGPSILRIQQVVRGDSAAYFCASSPRAGGNTDTQYFGPGTRLTVL.

This clonotype has at least ten counts. The rearrangement uses TRBV5-1 and TRBJ1-2; the match to TRBD1 covers 7 bases. V shed 4 bases, J shed 5 bases, and the junction held 5 bases outside the gene matches. Germline CDR1 is SGHRS and CDR2 is YFSETQ. The CDR3 extends over 13 amino acids. CDR3 coding DNA: TGCGCCAGCAGCAAGGGACAGATATATGGCTACACCTTC. This translates into CASSKGQIYGYTF. Based on the CDR3 plus reference TRBV5-1 and TRBJ1-2, the full variable domain is KAGVTQTPRYLIKTRGQQVTLSCSPISGHRSVSWYQQTPGQGLQFLFEYFSETQRNKGNFPGRFSGRQFSNSRSEMNVSTLELGDSALYLCASSKGQIYGYTFGSGTRLTVV.

The chain has TRBV18 and TRBJ2-1, with D maybe TRBD1 (6 bases). V was cut by 1 base and J by 3 bases, with 13 bases left in between. The CDR3 extends over 16 amino acids. Germline V lookup: CDR1 KGHSH, CDR2 LQKENI. This CDR3 reads CASSPQGDPFYNEQFF. The DNA of the CDR3 is TGTGCCAGCTCACCACAGGGGGACCCCTTCTACAATGAGCAGTTCTTC.

In this sample, this clonotype turned up many times. The V call is TRBV7-2, the J call TRBJ1-1; the D gene is possibly TRBD1 (6 bases). Trimming removed 3 bases from V and 0 bases from J, with 14 bases in between. This CDR3 contains 16 residues. CDR1 is SGHTA, CDR2 FQGNSA, per germline. The CDR3 is CASSFQGLILNTEAFF. CDR3 coding DNA: TGTGCCAGCAGCTTCCAGGGGCTTATCCTGAACACTGAAGCTTTCTTT.

This clonotype was seen at least ten times. V is TRBV20-1 and J is TRBJ1-5; 9 nucleotides agree with TRBD1. The CDR3 loop spans 15 amino acids. Germline-derived CDR1 and CDR2 are DFQATT and SNEGSKA (reference sequence). Trimming removed 4 bases from V and 2 bases from J; junction bases left unmatched: 6. The CDR3 loop reads CSANHRGRGNQPQHF. The CDR3 DNA is TGCAGTGCTAATCACAGGGGGCGCGGCAATCAGCCCCAGCATTTT.

The chain is built from TRBV5-1 and TRBJ2-2; 14 bases match TRBD2. The germline CDR1 and CDR2 sequences are SGHRS and YFSETQ. The CDR3 contains 21 residues. J gave up 7 bases and V 4 bases, and 21 bases lay outside the gene matches. CDR3 DNA sequence: TGCGCCAGCAGCCCGGGATCTGGACTAGCGGGAGGTCTGTTCGGCCTCGGGGAGCTGTTTTTT. Translated, it gives CASSPGSGLAGGLFGLGELFF.

The gene calls are TRBV5-1 and TRBJ1-2; perhaps TRBD1 as D (6 bases). V was shortened by 0 bases and J by 1 base, with 13 bases between the two germline ends. The CDR3 runs 16 residues. The germline CDR1 and CDR2 sequences are SGHRS and YFSETQ. Written as DNA, the CDR3 is TGCGCCAGCAGCTTGGCTATGGCAGGGGATAACTATGGCTACACCTTC. It translates to CASSLAMAGDNYGYTF.

This clonotype was found many times. CDR3 residues: CASSSLWARQPQHF. The CDR3 DNA is TGTGCCAGCAGCTCCCTGTGGGCACGTCAGCCCCAGCATTTT. The chain links TRBV7-8 to TRBJ1-5; D unclear. Germline V gene data show CDR1 as SGHVS and CDR2 as FQNEAQ. This CDR3 has 14 amino acids. Trimming took 4 bases from V and 6 from J, leaving 13 bases between them.

This clonotype was recorded many times. The rearrangement uses TRBV29-1 and TRBJ2-2; perhaps TRBD2 as D (6 bases). The V gene's germline CDR1 is SQVTM and CDR2 ANQGSEA. V gave up 6 bases and J gave up 4 bases, with 27 bases separating them. This CDR3 has 18 amino acids. CDR3: CSVIFRNSGTRGTGELFF. CDR3 nucleotide sequence: TGCAGCGTCATCTTCCGGAATAGCGGAACCCGAGGCACCGGGGAGCTGTTTTTT.

This clonotype was recorded a few times. The chain combines TRBV6-1 with TRBJ1-6; the D gene is possibly TRBD1 (6 bases). CDR1 and CDR2 (germline): MNHNS, SASEGT. This CDR3 has 18 residues. With 5 bases removed from V and 7 bases from J, the gap between germline ends came to 24 bases. The CDR3 sequence is CASSRTRMTGAPNSPLHF. DNA for the CDR3: TGTGCCAGCAGTCGGACCCGGATGACAGGTGCCCCCAATTCACCCCTCCACTTT.

The chain employs TRBV6-2 or TRBV6-3 and TRBJ2-7; D tentatively reads TRBD1 or TRBD2 (5 bases each). Trimming removed 6 bases from V and 4 bases from J, with 19 bases in between. This CDR3 contains 15 residues. The V gene's germline CDR1 is MNHEY and CDR2 SVGEGT. In DNA form, the CDR3 reads TGTGCCAGCAGCCATTATCCGGGACCGATATACGAGCAGTACTTC. It is translated as CASSHYPGPIYEQYF.

The table lists this clonotype with a few counts. The rearrangement links TRBV5-5 to TRBJ1-2; D is unresolved. The CDR3 loop spans 12 amino acids. CDR1 SGHKS and CDR2 YYEKEE come from the germline V gene (reference sequence). V lost 2 bases, J lost 8 bases, and 10 bases lay in between. In DNA, the CDR3 is TGTGCCAGCAGCTTCACGGAGGGAGGCTACACCTTC. It translates to CASSFTEGGYTF.

In this sample, this clonotype turned up many times. This rearrangement joins TRBV10-3 to TRBJ2-4, with TRBD1 matching 10 bases. Germline assignment: CDR1 ENHRY and CDR2 SYGVKD. The CDR3 totals 17 residues. Trimming at V came to 5 bases and at J to 7 bases, leaving 14 bases not matched to a gene. The CDR3 DNA reads TGTGCCATCAGTCCAGGGACAGGGGACCCCAAGATTAACATTCAGTACTTC. Its protein product is CAISPGTGDPKINIQYF.